This TCR beta chain was found in a study of control samples from healthy donors and cancer patients. Clones were sequenced by immunoSEQ multiplex PCR, and TCRdb holds only the in-frame ones, with some missing. The repertoire consists of tens of thousands of clones, with 75% to 90% occurring once and the leading ten covering roughly 6.7%. Germline-derived CDR1 and CDR2 are SGHNT and YYREEE (reference sequence). Deletions cut 4 bases from V and 0 bases from J, with 14 bases between. This CDR3 contains 16 residues. The sequencing input was blood. The receptor's source is a man in his forties or fifties in good health. The rearrangement links TRBV5-4 to TRBJ2-1; D is perhaps TRBD1 or TRBD2 (5 bases each). CDR3 nucleotide sequence: TGTGCCAGCAGCCGAGCCGGGGCCAGCTCCTACAATGAGCAGTTCTTC. Its translation is CASSRAGASSYNEQFF.